This T cell receptor beta chain originates from a study of cytomegalovirus exposure and HLA in healthy donors. Unrecorded immune exposures were likely, despite nominal health at sampling. V shed 0 bases, J shed 2 bases, and the junction held 1 base outside the gene matches. Germline V gene data show CDR1 as MNHNY and CDR2 as SVGAGI (reference sequence). This CDR3 has 14 amino acids. 60 Vbeta and 13 Jbeta primers were used in PCR. The protocol was immunoSEQ multiplex PCR, while the TCRdb copy is restricted to in-frame clones and leaves out a portion. This sample has approximately 190,000 clones, with 75% to 90% found just once.

J is TRBJ2-7 and V is TRBV6-6, with 7 nucleotides matching TRBD2. The sample comprised PBMCs. This clonotype was sampled from a boy younger than 10 in good health and CMV-seronegative. In nucleotides, the CDR3 is TGTGCCAGCAGTTACTCGAGCGGGGCCTACGAGCAGTACTTC. The encoded protein is CASSYSSGAYEQYF.